Each of the 29 T cell receptor beta chains below was sequenced from the same sample in a study of cytomegalovirus exposure and HLA in healthy donors. PCR involved 60 Vbeta and 13 Jbeta primers. Assay used: immunoSEQ multiplex PCR; TCRdb lists only in-frame clones, some missing. The data hold approximately 110,000 clones, with around 77% observed a single time. What was sequenced was PBMCs. These receptors were obtained from a woman between 40 and 55 years old in good health and CMV-seropositive.

The chain has TRBV5-6 and TRBJ2-7; 9 bases are shared with TRBD2. V was pared by 5 bases and J by 6 bases, with 6 bases of the junction left unmatched. The CDR3 totals 13 residues. Germline V gives CDR1 SGHDT, CDR2 YYEEEE. This chain's CDR3 is CASRRGGRSEQYF. CDR3 nucleotide sequence: TGTGCCAGCAGGCGGGGGGGGAGGAGCGAGCAGTACTTC.

The genes are TRBV30 and TRBJ2-1; 12 bases fit TRBD2. Germline CDR1 reads GTSNPN; CDR2 reads SVGIG (reference sequence). This CDR3 spans 15 amino acids. J lost 13 bases, V lost 3 bases, and 13 bases had no gene match. In DNA, the CDR3 is TGTGCCTGGAGGGGGCTAGCGGGAGGGGGTGGGGAACAGTTCTTC. Protein product: CAWRGLAGGGGEQFF.

The CDR3 DNA reads as TGTGCCAGCAGCTCGGGGGGGAGAGAGACCCAGTACTTC. This translates into CASSSGGRETQYF. The chain carries TRBV7-9 and TRBJ2-5, with 8 bases lining up with TRBD2. Germline V CDR1 and CDR2: SEHNR, FQNEAQ (reference sequence). V was clipped by 4 bases and J by 4 bases; unmatched bases: 2. The CDR3 is 13 amino acids.

V and J are TRBV6-5 and TRBJ1-1, with a tentative D call TRBD1 (5 bases). Germline-derived CDR1 and CDR2 are MNHEY and SVGAGI. The V gene lost 0 bases and the J gene lost 1 base, with 12 bases spanning the gap. The length of the CDR3 is 16 residues. CDR3 loop: CASSYSAGRTNTEAFF. CDR3 DNA sequence: TGTGCCAGCAGTTACTCGGCAGGGCGAACGAACACTGAAGCTTTCTTT.

This clone was detected only once. The CDR3 loop reads CASSLPLGRGETQYF. The CDR3 coding sequence is TGTGCCAGCAGTTTACCCCTTGGCAGGGGGGAGACCCAGTACTTC. V gene TRBV28 combines with J gene TRBJ2-5, with 7 bases fitting TRBD1. The trim removed 2 bases at V and 5 bases at J, leaving 8 bases unmatched. The CDR3 has 15 residues. The germline V gene has CDR1 MDHEN and CDR2 SYDVKM.

This rearrangement joins TRBV27 to TRBJ2-1, with 7 bases that match TRBD2. Trimming removed 4 bases from V and 8 bases from J; junction bases left unmatched: 14. The CDR3 consists of 16 residues. Per the germline V gene, CDR1 is MNHEY and CDR2 is SMNVEV (reference sequence). The CDR3 spells CASSSKSGNFDDEQFF. The CDR3 bases are TGTGCCAGCAGTTCCAAAAGCGGGAATTTTGATGATGAGCAGTTCTTC.

The rearrangement joins TRBV19 to TRBJ2-7; the match to TRBD2 covers 8 bases. Germline trimming cut 8 bases from V and 7 bases from J; bases unmatched to any gene: 7. Germline CDR1 and CDR2: LNHDA and SQIVND (reference sequence). CDR3 size: 12 residues. The CDR3 is CASRAAGGEQYF. CDR3 DNA sequence: TGTGCCAGTCGTGCGGCGGGGGGTGAGCAGTACTTC.

The rearrangement joins TRBV5-1 to TRBJ2-5; 11 nucleotides match TRBD2. The trim removed 4 bases at V and 2 bases at J, leaving 1 base unmatched. From germline, CDR1 is SGHRS and CDR2 YFSETQ. This CDR3 has 14 residues. CDR3 sequence: CASSTSGRQETQYF. For the CDR3, the DNA is TGCGCCAGCAGCACTAGCGGGAGACAAGAGACCCAGTACTTC.

The CDR3 protein is CASTPTLSSVIASEQYF. The CDR3 DNA reads as TGCGCCAGCACCCCCACCCTTTCGTCGGTGATTGCGTCCGAGCAGTACTTC. The V gene is TRBV23-1, the J gene TRBJ2-7; no firm D call. TRBV23-1 is filed as an ORF, its function uncertain. This CDR3 is 17 amino acids long. Trimming took off 7 bases at V and 6 bases at J, with 28 bases between the two ends.

The V and J genes are TRBV6-1 and TRBJ2-5; 9 nucleotides align to TRBD2. The CDR3 is 15 amino acids. V shed 7 bases and J 2 bases; nucleotides not matched to a gene: 8. Germline CDR1 reads MNHNS; CDR2 reads SASEGT. The DNA for the CDR3 is TGTGCCAGCAAAGCGTCCCTAGCGGGGCAAGAGACCCAGTACTTC. It translates to CASKASLAGQETQYF.

This clone was found a few times. The chain carries TRBV5-4 and TRBJ1-2; D ambiguous. The CDR3 contains 14 residues. CDR1 SGHNT and CDR2 YYREEE come from the germline V gene (reference sequence). V lost 6 bases, J lost 8 bases, and 20 bases lay in between. This CDR3 reads CASTTSSAWAGYTF. DNA for the CDR3: TGTGCCAGCACCACCTCCTCGGCGTGGGCGGGCTACACCTTC.

The V call is TRBV6-1, the J call TRBJ2-5; D is uncertain. The germline V and J ends were trimmed by 1 base and 5 bases, with 20 bases remaining between them. Germline V gene lookup returns CDR1 MNHNS and CDR2 SASEGT. This CDR3 is built from 17 residues. The CDR3 nucleotides are TGTGCCAGCAGTGAAGGAGGTATGGTGACTGGCTGGGAGACCCAGTACTTC. It specifies CASSEGGMVTGWETQYF.

The rearrangement links TRBV19 to TRBJ2-5; 8 bases are shared with TRBD1. Trimming cost V 7 bases and J 4 bases; bases outside gene matches: 11. The CDR3 sequence is 15 residues long. Germline V gene lookup returns CDR1 LNHDA and CDR2 SQIVND (reference sequence). The chain's CDR3 is CASTFTDRVGETQYF. Written as DNA, the CDR3 is TGTGCCAGTACCTTCACGGACAGGGTTGGAGAGACCCAGTACTTC.

This clone turned up a few times. The gene calls are TRBV28 and TRBJ1-1, with unresolved D. V lost 2 bases, J lost 7 bases, and 8 bases lay in between. The CDR3 extends over 12 amino acids. The V gene's germline CDR1 is MDHEN and CDR2 SYDVKM. In nucleotides, the CDR3 is TGTGCCAGCAGTTTACAGAAATTTGAAGCTTTCTTT. Its translation is CASSLQKFEAFF. The full variable domain, in which reference TRBV28 and TRBJ1-1 provide the parts outside the CDR3, is DVKVTQSSRYLVKRTGEKVFLECVQDMDHENMFWYRQDPGLGLRLIYFSYDVKMKEKGDIPEGYSVSREKKERFSLILESASTNQTSMYLCASSLQKFEAFFGQGTRLTVV.

This chain links TRBV6-1 with TRBJ1-2; 8 bases map to TRBD1. The length of the CDR3 is 14 residues. V shed 2 bases, J shed 6 bases, and the junction held 5 bases outside the gene matches. CDR1 and CDR2 (germline): MNHNS, SASEGT. The CDR3 DNA reads TGTGCCAGCAGTGAAAGACAGGGGTCGGATGGCTACACCTTC. The encoded protein is CASSERQGSDGYTF.

The chain joins TRBV28 to TRBJ2-6, with D tentatively TRBD2 (5 bases). V was shortened by 6 bases and J by 3 bases, with 18 bases between the two germline ends. Germline V CDR1 and CDR2: MDHEN, SYDVKM. The CDR3 spans 17 residues. CDR3 DNA sequence: TGTGCCAGCAGGCCCCAGAGCCTAAGCGGTGGGGCCAACGTCCTGACTTTC. Protein: CASRPQSLSGGANVLTF. The variable domain in full, completed from reference TRBV28 and TRBJ2-6, reads DVKVTQSSRYLVKRTGEKVFLECVQDMDHENMFWYRQDPGLGLRLIYFSYDVKMKEKGDIPEGYSVSREKKERFSLILESASTNQTSMYLCASRPQSLSGGANVLTFGAGSRLTVL.

The J gene is TRBJ1-3, the V gene TRBV18, with D perhaps TRBD1 (5 bases). In germline, CDR1 is KGHSH, CDR2 LQKENI. The CDR3 consists of 14 residues. Trimming took off 3 bases at V and 6 bases at J, with 12 bases between the two ends. The CDR3: CASSPAGHQNTIYF. The CDR3 DNA follows: TGTGCCAGCTCACCGGCAGGGCATCAAAACACCATATATTTT.

Note on this clone: Within the sample, other DNA sequences also encode this same CDR3. This chain links TRBV7-9 with TRBJ2-7; TRBD1 matches 11 bases. Germline CDR1 and CDR2: SEHNR and FQNEAQ (reference sequence). The CDR3 totals 15 residues. V gave up 6 bases and J gave up 2 bases; unmatched junction bases: 6. The CDR3 bases are TGTGCCAGCAGTTCTCCGGGACAGGGGGCCTACGAGCAGTACTTC. Translation: CASSSPGQGAYEQYF. Full variable domain (outside the CDR3, taken from reference TRBV7-9 and TRBJ2-7): DTGVSQNPRHKITKRGQNVTFRCDPISEHNRLYWYRQTLGQGPEFLTYFQNEAQLEKSRLLSDRFSAERPKGSFSTLEIQRTEQGDSAMYLCASSSPGQGAYEQYFGPGTRLTVT.

On this clone itself: Within the sample, other DNA sequences also encode this same CDR3. The gene calls are TRBV5-6 and TRBJ2-3; 11 nucleotides align to TRBD2. Germline V gene lookup returns CDR1 SGHDT and CDR2 YYEEEE. The CDR3 covers 16 residues. The V and J ends lost 0 bases and 2 bases, in that order; junction bases with no gene match: 2. In DNA, the CDR3 is TGTGCCAGCAGCTTGGGACTAGCGGGACCCACAGATACGCAGTATTTT. Amino acid sequence: CASSLGLAGPTDTQYF.

This clone was detected a few times. The genes are TRBV19 and TRBJ1-1; no definite D call. Germline CDR1 is LNHDA and CDR2 is SQIVND (reference sequence). CDR3 length: 11 amino acids. Deletions cut 5 bases from V and 11 bases from J, with 12 bases between. CDR3 protein: CASSVQFEAFF. Written as DNA, the CDR3 is TGTGCCAGTAGTGTACAGTTCGAGGCTTTCTTT.

The count of this clone is one. The chain joins TRBV6-5 to TRBJ2-7, with D perhaps matching TRBD2 (6 bases). Germline CDR1 reads MNHEY; CDR2 reads SVGAGI. The CDR3 consists of 12 residues. V was pared by 8 bases and J by 2 bases, with 10 bases between. The CDR3 here is CASGTGAYEQYF. CDR3 coding DNA: TGTGCCAGCGGGACGGGGGCCTACGAGCAGTACTTC.

The rearrangement uses TRBV7-2 and TRBJ2-5, with 9 bases fitting TRBD2. The junction had 20 bases not matched to a gene; V was cut back by 5 bases and J by 13 bases. Germline values: CDR1 SGHTA, CDR2 FQGNSA. The CDR3 is 16 residues long. CDR3 region: CASSPIAGAAVERRYF. The DNA for the CDR3 is TGTGCCAGCAGCCCAATAGCGGGAGCAGCCGTAGAGAGGAGGTACTTC.

The chain carries TRBV30 and TRBJ2-1; D not certain. The CDR3 is 12 amino acids. V was pared by 3 bases and J by 8 bases, with 11 bases between. Per germline, CDR1 GTSNPN and CDR2 SVGIG (reference sequence). The CDR3 DNA is TGTGCCTGGAGCCCTGGGCCCCATGAGCAGTTCTTC. It is translated as CAWSPGPHEQFF.

The chain is built from TRBV25-1 and TRBJ2-7, with 9 positions matching TRBD2. V shed 4 bases and J 0 bases; nucleotides not matched to a gene: 7. The CDR3 has 16 amino acids. Germline-derived CDR1 and CDR2 are MGHDK and SYGVNS. DNA of the CDR3: TGTGCCAGCAGTGGCCCGACTAGCGGAGTCTCCTACGAGCAGTACTTC. Translated: CASSGPTSGVSYEQYF.

This clone was found once. The V gene is TRBV2, the J gene TRBJ2-7; D call uncertain. The length of the CDR3 is 14 residues. Trimming pared 6 bases from V and 2 bases from J, leaving 14 bases between. Per the germline V gene, CDR1 is SNHLY and CDR2 is FYNNEI. The CDR3 reads CASSPIRSAYEQYF. In DNA, the CDR3 is TGTGCCAGCAGCCCGATCCGGTCCGCCTACGAGCAGTACTTC.

The rearrangement uses TRBV9 and TRBJ2-3; 8 bases map to TRBD2. Germline values: CDR1 SGDLS, CDR2 YYNGEE. This CDR3 is 14 amino acids long. V lost 4 bases and J lost 5; bases outside the gene matches: 6. CDR3 residues: CASSPGLVVDTQYF. The CDR3 DNA reads as TGTGCCAGCAGCCCGGGACTAGTAGTAGATACGCAGTATTTT. The full variable domain, rest sourced from reference TRBV9 and TRBJ2-3, is DSGVTQTPKHLITATGQRVTLRCSPRSGDLSVYWYQQSLDQGLQFLIQYYNGEERAKGNILERFSAQQFPDLHSELNLSSLELGDSALYFCASSPGLVVDTQYFGPGTRLTVL.

The chain employs TRBV5-1 and TRBJ2-1; 14 nucleotides line up with TRBD2. The germline gives CDR1 SGHRS, CDR2 YFSETQ. Losses at the gene ends were 4 bases for V and 4 bases for J; bases not matched to a gene: 4. CDR3 length: 16 amino acids. The CDR3 spells CASSPGTSGSYNEQFF. The CDR3, as DNA: TGCGCCAGCAGCCCTGGGACTAGCGGGAGTTACAATGAGCAGTTCTTC.

This clone was counted a few times. The V gene is TRBV6-1, the J gene TRBJ2-6; TRBD1 aligns across 9 bases. CDR3 length: 15 amino acids. The germline V gene encodes CDR1 MNHNS and CDR2 SASEGT. V was clipped by 5 bases and J by 2 bases; unmatched bases: 1. This CDR3 reads CASSRQGAGANVLTF. CDR3 DNA sequence: TGTGCCAGCAGTAGACAGGGGGCTGGGGCCAACGTCCTGACTTTC.

The V gene is TRBV7-6, the J gene TRBJ2-7; D is undetermined. V gave up 5 bases and J gave up 1 base, with 33 bases separating them. The CDR3 covers 21 residues. CDR1 and CDR2 (germline): SGHVS, FNYEAQ. Written as DNA, the CDR3 is TGTGCCAGCAGCCCGCGATTCGTCCTTAGCCGCAATTCACGACCGTCCTACGAGCAGTACTTC. It specifies CASSPRFVLSRNSRPSYEQYF.